A single sample gave rise to the 24 T cell receptor beta chains below, sequenced in a study of identifying expanded T cells in peripheral blood. Sequencing was performed with immunoSEQ multiplex PCR; in TCRdb, only in-frame clones are kept and a portion is missing. The table has tens of thousands of clones, around 88% seen once. Sequenced: blood. Source of these receptors: a person aged 18-69 years in good health.

The chain combines TRBV7-7 with TRBJ2-1; D is ambiguous. This CDR3 is built from 12 residues. Trimming cost V 10 bases and J 6 bases, with 13 bases left between them. Germline V gene sequence: CDR1 SSHAT, CDR2 FNYEAQ (reference sequence). CDR3 loop: CATGVPGNEQFF. Here the CDR3 DNA reads TGTGCCACCGGAGTCCCGGGCAATGAGCAGTTCTTC.

The chain is built from TRBV6-4 and TRBJ2-2, with a possible D match to TRBD1 (6 bases). V shed 6 bases and J shed 3 bases, with 11 bases lying between them. Per germline, CDR1 MRHNA and CDR2 SNTAGT. The CDR3 runs 14 residues. CDR3 bases: TGTGCCAGCAGCCCCAGGGGTGACACCGGGGAGCTGTTTTTT. Amino acid sequence: CASSPRGDTGELFF.

The rearrangement uses TRBV28 and TRBJ1-2, with D possibly TRBD1 on 5 matching bases. CDR1 MDHEN and CDR2 SYDVKM come from the germline V gene. CDR3 size: 12 residues. V lost 7 bases and J lost 8, with 14 bases in between. The CDR3: CASTRLGRGYTF. CDR3 nucleotides: TGTGCCAGCACCCGGTTGGGGCGGGGCTACACCTTC.

This chain connects TRBV5-6 to TRBJ1-4, with D possibly being TRBD1 (5 bases). CDR3 length: 15 residues. With 4 bases removed from V and 8 bases from J, the gap between germline ends came to 18 bases. Looked up from germline, CDR1 is SGHDT and CDR2 is YYEEEE. The chain's CDR3 is CASSRGHGETEKLFF. CDR3 in DNA: TGTGCCAGCAGCCGCGGACACGGGGAGACGGAAAAACTGTTTTTT.

This chain joins TRBV12-1 and TRBJ1-3; the table assigns TRBD1, which was not confirmed against the DNA. TRBV12-1 is an annotated pseudogene. This CDR3 contains 15 residues. The chain's CDR3 is CASSFVGGSGNTIYF. In nucleotides, the CDR3 is TGTGCCAGCAGCTTTGTAGGGGGCTCTGGAAACACCATATATTTT.

The chain has TRBV7-6 and TRBJ2-7; D gene unclear. With 1 base removed from V and 6 bases from J, the gap between germline ends came to 16 bases. In germline, CDR1 is SGHVS, CDR2 FNYEAQ. The CDR3 extends over 15 amino acids. CDR3 nucleotide sequence: TGTGCCAGCAGCTTAGGTGGCAGGTCAATCGCCGAGCAGTACTTC. Its translation: CASSLGGRSIAEQYF.

This chain links TRBV15 with TRBJ1-5, with D possibly TRBD1 on 6 matching bases. The CDR3 runs 13 residues. Germline V gene data show CDR1 as LNHNV and CDR2 as YYDKDF (reference sequence). Trimming left V 1 base short and J 7 bases short, with 8 bases between. This CDR3 reads CATSRVTGQPQHF. The CDR3 nucleotides read TGTGCCACCAGCAGAGTGACAGGACAGCCCCAGCATTTT.

The chain joins TRBV7-9 to TRBJ1-2, with D possibly TRBD1 on 6 matching bases. The CDR3 runs to 14 residues. Deletions cut 3 bases from V and 4 bases from J, with 12 bases between. The germline V gene has CDR1 SEHNR and CDR2 FQNEAQ (reference sequence). This chain's CDR3 is CASSFQGGGYGYTF. The CDR3 region has the DNA TGTGCCAGCAGCTTCCAGGGAGGGGGCTATGGCTACACCTTC.

This chain connects TRBV6-1 to TRBJ1-2; weak D call: TRBD1 (6 bases). The CDR3 runs 14 residues. With 2 bases removed from V and 8 bases from J, the gap between germline ends came to 15 bases. Per germline, CDR1 MNHNS and CDR2 SASEGT. The CDR3 DNA is TGTGCCAGCAGTGAACGACCAGGGGTAAACGGCTACACCTTC. Protein sequence: CASSERPGVNGYTF.

This clone is a singleton in its sample. This chain joins TRBV19 and TRBJ2-2; 8 nucleotides agree with TRBD1. The V and J ends lost 6 bases and 1 base, in that order; junction bases with no gene match: 4. The germline gives CDR1 LNHDA, CDR2 SQIVND (reference sequence). This CDR3 has 15 residues. The CDR3 coding sequence is TGTGCCAGTAGGACCGGACAGGGGAACACCGGGGAGCTGTTTTTT. It specifies CASRTGQGNTGELFF.

V usage is TRBV1 and J usage is TRBJ2-1; TRBD2, the table's D call, lacks a check against the DNA. TRBV1 is marked as a pseudogene. This CDR3 has 19 residues. For the CDR3, the DNA is TGCACCAGCAGCCAAGTATCGGGTCAGGGACTAGCGGTATACAATGAGCAGTTCTTC. This codes for CTSSQVSGQGLAVYNEQFF.

A note on this clone: The same CDR3 also results from other DNA sequences found in this sample. The chain combines TRBV9 with TRBJ2-5, with D tentatively TRBD1 (6 bases). Germline V gene lookup returns CDR1 SGDLS and CDR2 YYNGEE. V lost 2 bases to trimming and J lost 5 bases, with 13 bases between them. The CDR3 length is 14 residues. CDR3 residues: CASSVTGFGETQYF. The CDR3, as DNA: TGTGCCAGCAGCGTTACAGGGTTCGGGGAGACCCAGTACTTC.

The CDR3 nucleotides read TGTGCCACCAGCAGAGATACTTATGGCTACACCTTC. Translating it yields CATSRDTYGYTF. V gene TRBV15 combines with J gene TRBJ1-2; D not certain. The germline V gene encodes CDR1 LNHNV and CDR2 YYDKDF (reference sequence). Trimming took 0 bases from V and 5 from J, leaving 4 bases between them. The CDR3 consists of 12 residues.

V gene TRBV5-4 combines with J gene TRBJ2-3; D is possibly TRBD1 or TRBD2 (6 bases each). This CDR3 is built from 14 residues. V lost 4 bases and J lost 6, with 15 bases in between. The germline gives CDR1 SGHNT, CDR2 YYREEE (reference sequence). The CDR3, as DNA: TGTGCCAGCAGCATACAGGGTCGGGGGGATACGCAGTATTTT. Translating gives CASSIQGRGDTQYF.

This clone was recorded once. CDR3 region: CASGTGLVVSPYEQYF. Written as DNA, the CDR3 is TGTGCCAGCGGAACGGGACTAGTTGTCAGCCCCTACGAGCAGTACTTC. The rearrangement uses TRBV2 and TRBJ2-7, with TRBD2 matching over 8 bases. The CDR3 extends over 16 amino acids. V trimming: 8 bases; J trimming: 2 bases; junction bases outside the gene matches: 14. Germline lookup yields CDR1 SNHLY and CDR2 FYNNEI.

This clone was found once. J is TRBJ2-3 and V is TRBV6-1, with TRBD1 matching 9 bases. CDR1 and CDR2 from the germline V gene are MNHNS and SASEGT. This CDR3 has 16 residues. V shed 4 bases and J 6 bases; nucleotides not matched to a gene: 11. The CDR3 DNA reads TGTGCCAGCAGTGTGGACCCGGGACAGGGTTCGGATACGCAGTATTTT. Translation: CASSVDPGQGSDTQYF.

The chain has TRBV6-5 and TRBJ1-6, with D uncertain. This CDR3 has 15 residues. Trimming took off 2 bases at V and 9 bases at J, with 14 bases between the two ends. Germline assignment: CDR1 MNHEY and CDR2 SVGAGI. The DNA of the CDR3 is TGTGCCAGCAGTTACAATCCTCGGCTGGGTTCACCCCTCCACTTT. This encodes CASSYNPRLGSPLHF.

This rearrangement joins TRBV5-1 to TRBJ2-5; 13 bases align to TRBD2. Germline V lookup: CDR1 SGHRS, CDR2 YFSETQ. The CDR3 runs 16 residues. V lost 2 bases to trimming and J lost 1 base; unmatched junction nucleotides: 2. The CDR3 DNA reads as TGCGCCAGCAGCTTCTGGACTAGCGGGGGCCAAGAGACCCAGTACTTC. Protein sequence: CASSFWTSGGQETQYF.

The chain employs TRBV4-3 and TRBJ2-1; 10 bases agree with TRBD2. The germline gives CDR1 LGHNA, CDR2 YSLEER. The CDR3 runs to 16 residues. Unmatched junction bases numbered 8, after V lost 0 bases and J lost 9 bases. The CDR3 reads CASSQEPLAGASEQFF. In DNA, the CDR3 is TGCGCCAGCAGCCAAGAACCCCTAGCGGGAGCGAGTGAGCAGTTCTTC.

This chain links TRBV7-2 with TRBJ2-5; possible D gene TRBD1, 5 bases. Germline-derived CDR1 and CDR2 are SGHTA and FQGNSA. Trimming pared 2 bases from V and 4 bases from J, leaving 14 bases between. The CDR3 runs 15 residues. The CDR3: CASSLQPGFLETQYF. The DNA of the CDR3 is TGTGCCAGCAGCTTACAACCAGGGTTCTTAGAGACCCAGTACTTC.

V gene TRBV7-8 combines with J gene TRBJ2-2; 9 nucleotides line up with TRBD2. CDR3 length: 16 amino acids. The germline V gene encodes CDR1 SGHVS and CDR2 FQNEAQ. Trimming removed 2 bases from V and 6 bases from J; junction bases left unmatched: 7. The CDR3 DNA reads TGTGCCAGCAGCTTATACCCAGCGGGAGGAGCCGGGGAGCTGTTTTTT. It codes for CASSLYPAGGAGELFF.

J is TRBJ1-1 and V is TRBV6-6, with D unresolved. Germline V gene lookup returns CDR1 MNHNY and CDR2 SVGAGI (reference sequence). Between the trimmed V and J ends, which lost 0 bases and 2 bases, there was a span of 7 bases. This CDR3 has 14 residues. The CDR3 spells CASSYSRGNTEAFF. In DNA, the CDR3 is TGTGCCAGCAGTTACTCAAGAGGCAACACTGAAGCTTTCTTT.

The CDR3 sequence is CASSPPGETQYF. The CDR3 region has the DNA TGTGCCAGCTCACCACCCGGTGAGACCCAGTACTTC. J is TRBJ2-5 and V is TRBV18; D unresolved. V was trimmed by 0 bases and J by 5 bases, leaving 4 bases between them. Germline CDR1 reads KGHSH; CDR2 reads LQKENI. The CDR3 totals 12 residues. Drawing the rest from reference TRBV18 and TRBJ2-5, the complete variable domain is NAGVMQNPRHLVRRRGQEARLRCSPMKGHSHVYWYRQLPEEGLKFMVYLQKENIIDESGMPKERFSAEFPKEGPSILRIQQVVRGDSAAYFCASSPPGETQYFGPGTRLLVL.

The chain combines TRBV28 with TRBJ1-1; 9 nucleotides match TRBD1. The J segment lost 1 base and the V segment lost 7 bases, leaving 10 bases of the junction unmatched. The germline CDR1 and CDR2 sequences are MDHEN and SYDVKM. This CDR3 is built from 16 residues. The CDR3 loop reads CASTITPGQGNTEAFF. The CDR3 DNA follows: TGTGCCAGCACCATTACTCCGGGACAGGGGAACACTGAAGCTTTCTTT.